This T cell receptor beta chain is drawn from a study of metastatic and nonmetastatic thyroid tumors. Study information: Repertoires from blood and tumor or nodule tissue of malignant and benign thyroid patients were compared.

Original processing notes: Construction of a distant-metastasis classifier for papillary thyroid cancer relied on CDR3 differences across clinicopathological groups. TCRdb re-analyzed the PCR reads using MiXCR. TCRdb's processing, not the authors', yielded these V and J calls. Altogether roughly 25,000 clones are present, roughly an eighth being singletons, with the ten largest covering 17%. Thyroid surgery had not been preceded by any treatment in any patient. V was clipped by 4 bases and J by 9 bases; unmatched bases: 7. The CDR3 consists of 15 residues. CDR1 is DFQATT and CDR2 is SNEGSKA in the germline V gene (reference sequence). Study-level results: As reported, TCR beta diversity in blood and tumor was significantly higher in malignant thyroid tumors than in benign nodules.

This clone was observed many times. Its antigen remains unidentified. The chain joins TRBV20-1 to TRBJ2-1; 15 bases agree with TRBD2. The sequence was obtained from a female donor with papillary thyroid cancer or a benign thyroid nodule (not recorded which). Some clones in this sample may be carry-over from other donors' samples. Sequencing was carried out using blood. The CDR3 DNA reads TGCAGTGCTACGGGACTAGCGGGAGGCCGGAGTGAGCAGTTCTTC. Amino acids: CSATGLAGGRSEQFF.